This T cell receptor beta chain was identified during a study of blood T cell repertoires in COVID-19. Study at large: The United States, Italy and Spain supplied acute and convalescent COVID-19 samples. T cells, B-cell-depleted T cells, or PBMCs provided the cDNA or gDNA that served as material.

This clone has a single count. The CDR3 is 14 residues long. V dropped 3 bases and J dropped 10; count of bases not matched to a gene: 8. Per the germline V gene, CDR1 is SGHDN and CDR2 is FVKESK. Source study methods: Scientists estimated how many nucleated cells there were by amplifying reference gene primers. The data were produced by immunoSEQ multiplex PCR, yet TCRdb's version contains in-frame clones alone and is incomplete. That table gives V, J and clone size, and the DNA gave D and trimming. Counted here are about 25,000 clones, approximately 86% occurring once; the ten biggest clones make up around 15%.

The chain combines TRBV14 with TRBJ1-2, with TRBD1 identical over 10 bases. This TCR came from an older man with acute or convalescent COVID-19. The specimen was peripheral blood. The CDR3 bases are TGTGCCAGCAGCCATCCGGACAGGGGGTTGGTCTACACCTTC. Its protein is CASSHPDRGLVYTF.